This T cell receptor beta chain was captured by sequencing in a study of blood T cell repertoires in COVID-19. For the study at large: Donors in the United States, Italy and Spain gave samples during acute or convalescent COVID-19. T cells, B-cell-depleted T cells, or PBMCs supplied cDNA or gDNA.

The germline V gene encodes CDR1 SGHKS and CDR2 YYEKEE (reference sequence). V was pared by 3 bases and J by 7 bases, with 20 bases between. The CDR3 covers 15 residues. The protocol was immunoSEQ multiplex PCR, while the TCRdb copy is restricted to in-frame clones and leaves out a portion. The sample includes approximately 90,000 clones, 70% to 90% of them seen just once. Input material: peripheral blood. This rearrangement joins TRBV5-5 to TRBJ2-7; a possible D gene is TRBD2 (5 bases). The sequence came from a man between 50 and 59 years old with acute or convalescent COVID-19. This CDR3 is CASSSWGTGVGEQYF. The DNA of the CDR3 is TGTGCCAGCAGCTCGTGGGGAACCGGGGTTGGGGAGCAGTACTTC.